Following are 32 T cell receptor beta chains from one sample sequenced in a study of CD8+ T cells in alopecia areata. Extracted RNA was reverse transcribed, and the resulting cDNA served as sequencing template. Using immunoSEQ multiplex PCR, the repertoire was profiled, and TCRdb retains in-frame clones only, with some absent. The sample consists of 200,000 to 250,000 clones, more than 55% of them appearing once. Sequenced sample: CD8+ T cells sorted from blood. The receptors were sampled from a human donor in good health.

The J gene is TRBJ1-2, the V gene TRBV2; 8 bases match TRBD1. Germline-derived CDR1 and CDR2 are SNHLY and FYNNEI. This CDR3 is built from 13 residues. With 6 bases clipped from V and 8 bases from J, the junction kept 8 bases outside the gene matches. CDR3 coding DNA: TGTGCCAGCAGAACCCAGGGGGCAGGGGGCTACACCTTC. Translation gives CASRTQGAGGYTF.

The chain has TRBV7-9 and TRBJ2-4, with TRBD2 as a possible D gene (5 bases). This CDR3 comprises 15 residues. Trimming left V 4 bases short and J 1 base short, with 11 bases between. The V gene's germline CDR1 is SEHNR and CDR2 FQNEAQ (reference sequence). CDR3 bases: TGTGCCAGCAGCTCCCGATCGGGGGCCAAAAACATTCAGTACTTC. Amino acid sequence: CASSSRSGAKNIQYF.

The genes are TRBV11-2 and TRBJ2-7, with D tentatively TRBD2 (6 bases). The germline gives CDR1 SGHAT, CDR2 FQNNGV. This CDR3 has 14 residues. The V end was cut by 1 base, the J end by 3 bases, with 10 bases between. CDR3 coding DNA: TGTGCCAGCAGCTTAGGGGGGGAGCACTACGAGCAGTACTTC. Residues: CASSLGGEHYEQYF.

Concerning this clone itself: Its ends do not fully match the called genes, so a read error is possible. This chain links TRBV5-4 with TRBJ2-7, with 8 bases aligning to TRBD1. Looked up from germline, CDR1 is SGHNT and CDR2 is YYREEE (reference sequence). The CDR3 is made up of 14 amino acids. CDR3 in amino acids: CVSSLGTGDYEQYF. The CDR3 DNA is TGTGTCAGCAGCTTGGGGACAGGAGATTACGAGCAGTACTTC.

A remark on this clone: The junction departs from germline at one end; a sequencing error may be responsible. The V gene is TRBV6-1, the J gene TRBJ2-7; 8 nucleotides line up with TRBD2. Germline CDR1 reads MNHNS; CDR2 reads SASEGT. This CDR3 contains 13 residues. The CDR3 coding sequence is TGTGCCAGCAGCGAAGGGACTAGCTACGAGCAGTACTTC. Its translation is CASSEGTSYEQYF.

This sequence joins TRBV6-5 and TRBJ2-3; no clear D. Germline V gives CDR1 MNHEY, CDR2 SVGAGI. The CDR3 is 13 residues long. Trimming cost V 0 bases and J 4 bases, with 5 bases left between them. The CDR3 DNA reads TGTGCCAGCAGTTACTCCTGGCCAGATACGCAGTATTTT. Its protein is CASSYSWPDTQYF.

The J gene is TRBJ2-7, the V gene TRBV20-1, with D possibly matching TRBD1 (6 bases). The germline gives CDR1 DFQATT, CDR2 SNEGSKA (reference sequence). The CDR3 spans 11 residues. The V gene lost 5 bases and the J gene lost 6 bases, with 11 bases spanning the gap. DNA for the CDR3: TGCAGTGCTTTACAGGGTAGCGAGCAGTACTTC. Translation gives CSALQGSEQYF.

CDR3 bases: TGTGCCAGCAGCCCACAGACTTATAGCAATCAGCCCCAGCATTTT. As protein: CASSPQTYSNQPQHF. V usage is TRBV27 and J usage is TRBJ1-5; D unclear. The CDR3 is 15 residues long. From germline, CDR1 is MNHEY and CDR2 SMNVEV (reference sequence). Trimming stripped 6 bases from V and 0 bases from J, with 12 bases between.

This clone was counted a few times. The V gene is TRBV19, the J gene TRBJ2-2; no clear D. This CDR3 region has 11 residues. The ends were cut back, 4 bases at V and 7 bases at J, with 4 bases in the middle. Germline V gives CDR1 LNHDA, CDR2 SQIVND (reference sequence). CDR3 sequence (DNA): TGTGCCAGTAGTAGTTACGGGGAGCTGTTTTTT. Translation gives CASSSYGELFF.

The rearrangement joins TRBV2 to TRBJ1-1; D is unclear. Germline V gene data show CDR1 as SNHLY and CDR2 as FYNNEI. The CDR3 has 13 amino acids. V gave up 6 bases and J gave up 0 bases, with 8 bases separating them. The CDR3 loop reads CASSVGLNTEAFF. CDR3 sequence (DNA): TGTGCCAGCAGCGTAGGGTTGAACACTGAAGCTTTCTTT.

The gene calls are TRBV29-1 and TRBJ2-7, with D possibly matching TRBD1 (5 bases). The V and J ends lost 3 bases and 4 bases respectively, with 13 bases between them. The CDR3 spans 13 residues. CDR1 SQVTM and CDR2 ANQGSEA come from the germline V gene. CDR3 protein: CSVDIQGRYEQYF. CDR3 bases: TGCAGCGTTGATATCCAGGGAAGGTACGAGCAGTACTTC.

The rearrangement links TRBV27 to TRBJ1-6; D remains ambiguous. This CDR3 spans 14 amino acids. Trimming took off 5 bases at V and 10 bases at J, with 15 bases between the two ends. CDR1 and CDR2 from the germline V gene are MNHEY and SMNVEV (reference sequence). CDR3 in DNA: TGTGCCAGCAGTCCTATGGAGGTTGAGTCACCCCTCCACTTT. Protein sequence: CASSPMEVESPLHF.

The gene calls are TRBV29-1 and TRBJ2-3; D is possibly TRBD2 (6 bases). Trimming left V 0 bases short and J 2 bases short, with 9 bases between. CDR1 SQVTM and CDR2 ANQGSEA come from the germline V gene. The CDR3 is made up of 14 amino acids. The CDR3 reads CSVEDWRDTDTQYF. CDR3 coding DNA: TGCAGCGTTGAAGATTGGCGGGACACAGATACGCAGTATTTT.

V usage is TRBV5-4 and J usage is TRBJ2-5; 13 nucleotides align to TRBD2. Germline V gene lookup returns CDR1 SGHNT and CDR2 YYREEE (reference sequence). The V segment lost 0 bases and the J segment 4 bases; nucleotides outside the gene matches: 0. The CDR3 has 15 amino acids. The DNA for the CDR3 is TGTGCCAGCAGCTTGGGACTAGCGGGGGGAGAGACCCAGTACTTC. As protein: CASSLGLAGGETQYF.

V gene TRBV29-1 combines with J gene TRBJ1-1; D unresolved. Trimming removed 0 bases at V and 0 bases at J, with 8 bases between. CDR1 is SQVTM and CDR2 is ANQGSEA in the germline V gene. There are 14 residues in the CDR3. In nucleotides, the CDR3 is TGCAGCGTTGAAGAAGGGTCTTTGAACACTGAAGCTTTCTTT. It specifies CSVEEGSLNTEAFF.

This clone has just a few counts. The genes are TRBV19 and TRBJ2-1; 10 bases are a match to TRBD2. V was pared by 10 bases and J by 5 bases, with 5 bases of the junction left unmatched. The CDR3 extends over 13 amino acids. The V gene's germline CDR1 is LNHDA and CDR2 SQIVND (reference sequence). The DNA for the CDR3 is TGTGCCACCAGAGCGGGGGGGGACAATGAGCAGTTCTTC. Its translation is CATRAGGDNEQFF.

This clone was counted a few times. This rearrangement joins TRBV12-5 to TRBJ2-5, with D unclear. CDR1 is LGHNT, CDR2 FRNRAP, per germline. Between the trimmed V and J ends, which lost 2 bases and 4 bases, there was a span of 2 bases. The CDR3 consists of 11 residues. The CDR3 DNA reads TGTGCTAGTGGTTTGCGAGAGACCCAGTACTTC. Translating it yields CASGLRETQYF.

This rearrangement joins TRBV29-1 to TRBJ1-1; no firm D call. CDR3 size: 11 residues. Germline V gene lookup returns CDR1 SQVTM and CDR2 ANQGSEA. The germline V and J ends were trimmed by 4 bases and 6 bases, with 9 bases remaining between them. CDR3 DNA: TGCAGCGTTGTTGCGACTGCTGAAGCTTTCTTT. Its protein product is CSVVATAEAFF.

This chain links TRBV4-1 with TRBJ2-1, with 8 bases lining up with TRBD1. Unmatched junction bases numbered 6, after V lost 2 bases and J lost 6 bases. Looked up from germline, CDR1 is MGHRA and CDR2 is YSYEKL. The CDR3 consists of 15 residues. The CDR3 DNA sequence: TGCGCCAGCAGCCAACACAGGGGGTCTCTCAATGAGCAGTTCTTC. It specifies CASSQHRGSLNEQFF.

This clone appeared once. V and J are TRBV6-6 and TRBJ2-7; D unresolved. The CDR3 runs 14 residues. Trimming pared 0 bases from V and 2 bases from J, leaving 8 bases between. CDR1 MNHNY and CDR2 SVGAGI come from the germline V gene (reference sequence). CDR3 sequence reads: CASSYSPSTYEQYF. In DNA form, the CDR3 reads TGTGCCAGCAGTTACTCGCCCAGCACCTACGAGCAGTACTTC.

The chain combines TRBV2 with TRBJ1-4; the D gene is possibly TRBD1 (5 bases). Germline V gives CDR1 SNHLY, CDR2 FYNNEI. The CDR3 is made up of 14 amino acids. Trimming cost V 8 bases and J 5 bases, with 15 bases left between them. CDR3 protein: CASQTLRGNEKLFF. Here the CDR3 DNA reads TGTGCCAGCCAGACGCTTCGGGGGAATGAAAAACTGTTTTTT.

This chain links TRBV19 with TRBJ2-3; TRBD2 agrees at 13 bases. The CDR3 is made up of 16 amino acids. Germline values: CDR1 LNHDA, CDR2 SQIVND (reference sequence). V was pared by 7 bases and J by 5 bases, with 9 bases of the junction left unmatched. CDR3 coding DNA: TGTGCCAGTAACCACGAACTAGCGGGGGGGATAGATACGCAGTATTTT. Protein: CASNHELAGGIDTQYF.

The chain links TRBV7-6 to TRBJ2-3, with a possible D match to TRBD2 (6 bases). The CDR3 loop spans 13 amino acids. Germline V gene lookup returns CDR1 SGHVS and CDR2 FNYEAQ. The V gene lost 0 bases and the J gene lost 5 bases, with 6 bases spanning the gap. CDR3 sequence: CASSLARGDTQYF. The CDR3 DNA sequence: TGTGCCAGCAGCTTAGCGCGGGGAGATACGCAGTATTTT.

The V call is TRBV4-1, the J call TRBJ2-1; perhaps TRBD2 as D (6 bases). Germline loops: CDR1 MGHRA, CDR2 YSYEKL. The CDR3 spans 15 residues. The V end lost 4 bases, the J end lost 6 bases, and 16 bases lay between the germline ends. This CDR3 is CASSPRAGSTNEQFF. CDR3 DNA: TGCGCCAGCAGCCCTCGGGCGGGGTCGACCAATGAGCAGTTCTTC.

This clone was seen only a few times. The chain has TRBV21-1 and TRBJ1-4; the D call of TRBD1 is as the table states it, not checked on the DNA. TRBV21-1 is a documented pseudogene. CDR3 length: 16 residues. CDR3 nucleotides: TGTGCCAGCAGCAAAGAGGTCTTGGACAGGGGTGAAAAACTGTTTTTT. Translating it yields CASSKEVLDRGEKLFF.

This clone has just a few counts. The chain carries TRBV19 and TRBJ1-1, with D perhaps matching TRBD1 (6 bases). In germline, CDR1 is LNHDA, CDR2 SQIVND (reference sequence). V was pared by 8 bases and J by 4 bases, with 14 bases between. There are 13 residues in the CDR3. The CDR3 DNA is TGTGCCAGTGGCCAGGGAGGGGGCACTGAAGCTTTCTTT. Protein product: CASGQGGGTEAFF.

This chain uses TRBV7-8 with TRBJ2-7; D unresolved. This CDR3 has 15 residues. The germline V and J ends were trimmed by 1 base and 5 bases, with 15 bases remaining between them. Looked up from germline, CDR1 is SGHVS and CDR2 is FQNEAQ. CDR3 sequence: CASSLGYSRVNEQYF. The DNA for the CDR3 is TGTGCCAGCAGCTTAGGCTATTCCCGCGTGAACGAGCAGTACTTC.

The chain links TRBV7-2 to TRBJ1-4, with TRBD1 as a possible D gene (5 bases). The V gene lost 5 bases and the J gene lost 8 bases, with 21 bases spanning the gap. This CDR3 has 16 residues. Per the germline V gene, CDR1 is SGHTA and CDR2 is FQGNSA. The CDR3: CASSRGRGTRVEKLFF. CDR3 nucleotide sequence: TGTGCCAGCAGCCGAGGTCGGGGGACCCGCGTGGAAAAACTGTTTTTT.

The chain is built from TRBV7-9 and TRBJ2-7; D is unresolved. This CDR3 spans 14 amino acids. Germline CDR1 is SEHNR and CDR2 is FQNEAQ (reference sequence). Between the trimmed V and J ends, which lost 6 bases and 1 base, there was a span of 13 bases. The CDR3 coding sequence is TGTGCCAGCAGTTCAGGACGAGGTTCCTACGAGCAGTACTTC. Translated, it gives CASSSGRGSYEQYF.

Here the CDR3 reads CASTGSYEQYF. The DNA of the CDR3 is TGTGCTAGTACGGGTTCCTACGAGCAGTACTTC. The chain employs TRBV12-5 and TRBJ2-7; D ambiguous. This CDR3 is built from 11 residues. The V gene lost 8 bases and the J gene lost 1 base, with 6 bases spanning the gap. Looked up from germline, CDR1 is LGHNT and CDR2 is FRNRAP.

The J gene is TRBJ2-1, the V gene TRBV5-6; D remains ambiguous. CDR1 and CDR2 from the germline V gene are SGHDT and YYEEEE. Trimming pared 2 bases from V and 5 bases from J, leaving 5 bases between. This CDR3 region has 12 residues. The chain's CDR3 is CASSFRHNEQFF. Here the CDR3 DNA reads TGTGCCAGCAGCTTCAGGCACAATGAGCAGTTCTTC.

The table lists this clone with a count of one. The gene calls are TRBV15 and TRBJ1-1; D is possibly TRBD1 (5 bases). Looked up from germline, CDR1 is LNHNV and CDR2 is YYDKDF (reference sequence). The CDR3 consists of 14 residues. With 3 bases removed from V and 5 bases from J, the gap between germline ends came to 13 bases. CDR3 loop: CATSSGDERTEAFF. In DNA, the CDR3 is TGTGCCACCAGCAGTGGGGACGAGAGGACTGAAGCTTTCTTT.